These 9 T cell receptor beta chains share one sample of origin, sequenced in a study of control samples from healthy donors and cancer patients. Some clones are missing from TCRdb's copy, which holds only in-frame ones; the method was immunoSEQ multiplex PCR. In the table there are some 120,000 clones, 85% to 95% of which are singletons. Sequenced sample: PBMCs. Source of these receptors: a man aged 45-65 years with head and neck cancer.

CDR3: CASSYRGEQPQHF. CDR3 nucleotide sequence: TGTGCCAGCAGTTATCGGGGTGAACAGCCCCAGCATTTT. This chain joins TRBV6-2 or TRBV6-3 and TRBJ1-5; no definite D call. Germline-derived CDR1 and CDR2 are MNHEY and SVGEGT. The ends were cut back, 3 bases at V and 7 bases at J, with 10 bases in the middle. The CDR3 sequence is 13 residues long.

The CDR3 nucleotides are TGTGCCAGCAGCGTGCAGGGGGCAATGAACACTGAAGCTTTCTTT. Its protein product is CASSVQGAMNTEAFF. The chain links TRBV9 to TRBJ1-1, with 8 bases that match TRBD1. This CDR3 contains 15 residues. V lost 2 bases to trimming and J lost 0 bases; unmatched junction nucleotides: 3. The germline V gene encodes CDR1 SGDLS and CDR2 YYNGEE.

V usage is TRBV6-4 and J usage is TRBJ2-3; the D gene could be TRBD1 or TRBD2 (5 bases each). Per the germline V gene, CDR1 is MRHNA and CDR2 is SNTAGT. This CDR3 contains 14 residues. The V end was cut by 2 bases, the J end by 1 base, with 7 bases between. In nucleotides, the CDR3 is TGTGCCAGCAGTGACGGGACCGGCACAGATACGCAGTATTTT. Its protein is CASSDGTGTDTQYF.

Written as DNA, the CDR3 is TGTGCCAGTGGGGACAACTCCCAAGAGACCCAGTACTTC. Translation gives CASGDNSQETQYF. The chain combines TRBV27 with TRBJ2-5; maybe TRBD1 (6 bases). Trimming cost V 9 bases and J 1 base, with 12 bases left between them. This CDR3 spans 13 amino acids. Germline loops: CDR1 MNHEY, CDR2 SMNVEV (reference sequence).

This clone occurred once. The chain joins TRBV9 to TRBJ2-1, with D maybe TRBD1 (6 bases). Per germline, CDR1 SGDLS and CDR2 YYNGEE. Trimming pared 0 bases from V and 1 base from J, leaving 8 bases between. The CDR3 is 15 residues long. CDR3 in amino acids: CASSVAGASYNEQFF. The CDR3 DNA reads TGTGCCAGCAGCGTAGCAGGGGCGTCCTACAATGAGCAGTTCTTC.

This sequence joins TRBV29-1 and TRBJ2-1; unclear D gene. This CDR3 spans 10 amino acids. Germline CDR1 SQVTM, CDR2 ANQGSEA. V was trimmed by 4 bases and J by 9 bases, leaving 7 bases between them. CDR3 residues: CSVGDVEQFF. CDR3 sequence (DNA): TGCAGCGTTGGGGATGTTGAGCAGTTCTTC.

The CDR3 DNA follows: TGTGCCAGTAGTCCCCCTCCAGGGACAGGGCTTTACGAGCAGTACTTC. This sequence encodes CASSPPPGTGLYEQYF. This sequence joins TRBV19 and TRBJ2-7; 9 positions agree with TRBD1. The junction had 12 bases not matched to a gene; V was cut back by 5 bases and J by 4 bases. Germline V lookup: CDR1 LNHDA, CDR2 SQIVND (reference sequence). The CDR3 sequence is 16 residues long.

DNA for the CDR3: TGCGCCTCCCGTCGAATTGGGGGACTACAAGAGACCCAGTACTTC. Translated, it gives CASRRIGGLQETQYF. The chain is built from TRBV5-1 and TRBJ2-5, with TRBD2 matching 7 bases. V gave up 10 bases and J gave up 2 bases; unmatched junction bases: 14. The CDR3 is 15 residues long. Germline V CDR1 and CDR2: SGHRS, YFSETQ.

The count of this clone is one. This chain uses TRBV12-1 with TRBJ2-1; TRBD1, the table's D call, lacks a check against the DNA. TRBV12-1 is a documented pseudogene. The CDR3 loop spans 16 amino acids. CDR3 nucleotides: TGTGCCAGCAGCTTTCCACGCACAGCTTCCTACAATGAGCAGTTCTTC. Amino acid sequence: CASSFPRTASYNEQFF.